The entry below gives a single T cell receptor (beta chain) sequence along with its context. The table came from immunoSEQ multiplex PCR; TCRdb's copy has only in-frame clones and leaves some out. Of tens of thousands of clones listed, 65% to 80% are singletons. These data originate in a study of early stage breast cancer tumors. CDR1 is SEHNR and CDR2 is FQNEAQ in the germline V gene (reference sequence). This CDR3 spans 12 amino acids. Trimming stripped 7 bases from V and 2 bases from J, with 9 bases between. The chain links TRBV7-9 to TRBJ2-7; D uncertain. This receptor was identified in a person in their twenties or thirties with breast cancer. The sample taken for sequencing was blood. In nucleotides, the CDR3 is TGTGCCAGCACCAACGACCCCTACGAGCAGTACTTC. Residues: CASTNDPYEQYF.